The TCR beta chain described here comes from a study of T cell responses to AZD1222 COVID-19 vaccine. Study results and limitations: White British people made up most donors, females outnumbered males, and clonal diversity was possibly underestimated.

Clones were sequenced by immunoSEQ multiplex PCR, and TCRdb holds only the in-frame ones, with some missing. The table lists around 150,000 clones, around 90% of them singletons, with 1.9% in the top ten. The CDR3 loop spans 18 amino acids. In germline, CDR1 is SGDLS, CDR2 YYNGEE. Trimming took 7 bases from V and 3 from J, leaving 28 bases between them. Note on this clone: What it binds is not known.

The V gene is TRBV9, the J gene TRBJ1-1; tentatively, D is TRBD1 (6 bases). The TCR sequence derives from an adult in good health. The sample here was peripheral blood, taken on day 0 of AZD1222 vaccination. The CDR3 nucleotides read TGTGCCAGCCGCGGGGGGCGGACCCGGCCGGGGGTGGACACTGAAGCTTTCTTT. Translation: CASRGGRTRPGVDTEAFF. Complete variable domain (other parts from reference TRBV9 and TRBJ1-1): DSGVTQTPKHLITATGQRVTLRCSPRSGDLSVYWYQQSLDQGLQFLIQYYNGEERAKGNILERFSAQQFPDLHSELNLSSLELGDSALYFCASRGGRTRPGVDTEAFFGQGTRLTVV.